These 23 T cell receptor beta chains originate from one sample sequenced in a study of T cell responses to AZD1222 COVID-19 vaccine. Sequencing was performed with immunoSEQ multiplex PCR; in TCRdb, only in-frame clones are kept and a portion is missing. This sample has 150,000 or so clones, with 85% to 95% found just once. Sequencing was performed on peripheral blood, taken 28 days after the second AZD1222 dose. The receptors originated from an adult who received the AZD1222 COVID-19 vaccine.

The table lists this clone with a few counts. This rearrangement joins TRBV5-1 to TRBJ1-6; tentative D call: TRBD1 (6 bases). Trimming took off 4 bases at V and 10 bases at J, with 18 bases between the two ends. The CDR3 totals 15 residues. CDR1 and CDR2 from the germline V gene are SGHRS and YFSETQ. The CDR3 DNA reads TGCGCCAGCAGCAAGGACGGGACACCCGGGTCACCCCTCCACTTT. Protein: CASSKDGTPGSPLHF.

Regarding this clone: Different DNA sequences within this sample yield the same CDR3. This chain uses TRBV15 with TRBJ1-1; TRBD1 matches 8 bases. Germline V CDR1 and CDR2: LNHNV, YYDKDF (reference sequence). The CDR3 runs to 15 residues. With V trimmed by 3 bases and J by 2 bases, 5 bases remained unmatched. CDR3 protein: CATSRGDRLNTEAFF. CDR3 coding DNA: TGTGCCACCAGCAGGGGGGACAGGCTTAACACTGAAGCTTTCTTT.

The chain couples TRBV2 to TRBJ1-1; D call uncertain. The CDR3 consists of 13 residues. Per the germline V gene, CDR1 is SNHLY and CDR2 is FYNNEI. The V gene lost 3 bases and the J gene lost 2 bases, with 7 bases spanning the gap. Written as DNA, the CDR3 is TGTGCCAGCAGTGACGGCCTTAACACTGAAGCTTTCTTT. It encodes CASSDGLNTEAFF.

V and J are TRBV24-1 and TRBJ1-1, with D hard to call. Trimming shortened V by 7 bases and J by 2 bases, and 10 bases separated the two germline ends. In germline, CDR1 is KGHDR, CDR2 SFDVKD. CDR3 length: 13 amino acids. The CDR3 region is CATRSGRNTEAFF. The CDR3 DNA sequence: TGTGCCACCAGGTCTGGGCGCAACACTGAAGCTTTCTTT.

J is TRBJ2-5 and V is TRBV20-1; TRBD2 matches 13 bases. J lost 1 base, V lost 3 bases, and 11 bases had no gene match. The CDR3 runs to 18 residues. Germline V lookup: CDR1 DFQATT, CDR2 SNEGSKA (reference sequence). The CDR3 here is CSASSHGTSGVVQETQYF. The CDR3 coding sequence is TGCAGTGCTAGTTCCCACGGGACTAGCGGGGTAGTCCAAGAGACCCAGTACTTC.

CDR3 nucleotides: TGCGCCAGCAGACGGGCGGCAGGGTGGATCTTGGACACTGAAGCTTTCTTT. This encodes CASRRAAGWILDTEAFF. V gene TRBV23-1 combines with J gene TRBJ1-1; D may be TRBD1 (5 bases). TRBV23-1 is noted as an ORF with a role that remains uncertain. Trimming removed 6 bases from V and 3 bases from J, with 23 bases in between. The CDR3 has 17 residues.

This clone was observed a single time. V gene TRBV4-1 combines with J gene TRBJ2-1, with TRBD2 identical over 13 bases. CDR3 length equals 16 residues. CDR1 MGHRA and CDR2 YSYEKL come from the germline V gene. After removal of 3 bases from V and 6 bases from J, the junction contained 5 bases not matched to a gene. CDR3 residues: CASSHTGTSGTNEQFF. CDR3 nucleotide sequence: TGCGCCAGCAGCCATACCGGGACTAGCGGGACCAATGAGCAGTTCTTC.

CDR3: CASSQDGGEGNGYTF. In nucleotides, the CDR3 is TGTGCCAGCAGCCAAGACGGTGGGGAGGGAAATGGCTACACCTTC. The chain carries TRBV4-2 and TRBJ1-2; D is ambiguous. Trimming shortened V by 0 bases and J by 6 bases, and 14 bases separated the two germline ends. This CDR3 contains 15 residues. Looked up from germline, CDR1 is LGHNA and CDR2 is YNFKEQ.

The chain has TRBV10-2 and TRBJ1-1; D is possibly TRBD1 (5 bases). With 1 base removed from V and 2 bases from J, the gap between germline ends came to 35 bases. CDR3 length equals 23 residues. Germline assignment: CDR1 WSHSY and CDR2 SAAADI. The CDR3 nucleotides read TGCGCCAGCAGTGAGTACGTCAGATCCCAAAGGTGGGGGTCCGCCTTGGTTAACACTGAAGCTTTCTTT. This translates into CASSEYVRSQRWGSALVNTEAFF.

The V call is TRBV3-1 (or the pseudogene TRBV3-2), the J call TRBJ2-3; TRBD1 matches 8 bases. The CDR3 totals 14 residues. Unmatched junction bases numbered 0, after V lost 3 bases and J lost 1 base. CDR1 is LGHDT, CDR2 YNNKEL, per germline (reference sequence). CDR3 residues: CASSHRGRTDTQYF. The CDR3 coding sequence is TGTGCCAGCAGCCACAGGGGGCGCACAGATACGCAGTATTTT.

V and J are TRBV30 and TRBJ2-7, with 9 bases that match TRBD1. The CDR3 is 14 residues long. Per germline, CDR1 GTSNPN and CDR2 SVGIG (reference sequence). V lost 2 bases and J lost 5; bases outside the gene matches: 7. The DNA for the CDR3 is TGTGCCTGGAGTACCGGGACAGGGAACAACGAGCAGTACTTC. Protein sequence: CAWSTGTGNNEQYF.

V is TRBV5-4 and J is TRBJ1-1; a possible D gene is TRBD1 (5 bases). V lost 4 bases, J lost 5 bases, and 12 bases lay in between. This CDR3 has 13 residues. Per the germline V gene, CDR1 is SGHNT and CDR2 is YYREEE (reference sequence). The CDR3 DNA sequence: TGTGCCAGCAGCCCGCGGGGGGTAACTGAAGCTTTCTTT. Amino acid sequence: CASSPRGVTEAFF.

A single count supports this clone. V usage is TRBV27 and J usage is TRBJ2-7; 8 bases match TRBD1. The J segment lost 3 bases and the V segment lost 5 bases, leaving 0 bases of the junction unmatched. Germline V gives CDR1 MNHEY, CDR2 SMNVEV (reference sequence). The CDR3 consists of 12 residues. This CDR3 is CASSTGGYEQYF. For the CDR3, the DNA is TGTGCCAGCAGTACAGGGGGCTACGAGCAGTACTTC.

The chain uses TRBV11-2 and TRBJ2-6; no reliable D call. The CDR3 runs to 17 residues. Germline V gene data show CDR1 as SGHAT and CDR2 as FQNNGV. V was pared by 3 bases and J by 4 bases, with 16 bases between. In DNA, the CDR3 is TGTGCCAGCAGCTTTTTTTCGGGCGCCCTGGGGGCCAACGTCCTGACTTTC. It encodes CASSFFSGALGANVLTF.

V is TRBV15 and J is TRBJ1-4; D unresolved. The CDR3 spans 16 residues. Germline values: CDR1 LNHNV, CDR2 YYDKDF (reference sequence). The V end lost 3 bases, the J end lost 0 bases, and 11 bases lay between the germline ends. The CDR3, as DNA: TGTGCCACCAGCAGGGCCAATTCCGCAACTAATGAAAAACTGTTTTTT. Encoded protein: CATSRANSATNEKLFF. The whole variable domain, filled in from reference TRBV15 and TRBJ1-4, reads DAMVIQNPRYQVTQFGKPVTLSCSQTLNHNVMYWYQQKSSQAPKLLFHYYDKDFNNEADTPDNFQSRRPNTSFCFLDIRSPGLGDTAMYLCATSRANSATNEKLFFGSGTQLSVL.

This clone was found once. This chain joins TRBV18 and TRBJ2-7; 7 bases map to TRBD1. The V segment lost 5 bases and the J segment 5 bases; nucleotides outside the gene matches: 6. The germline gives CDR1 KGHSH, CDR2 LQKENI. The CDR3 extends over 13 amino acids. CDR3 loop: CASSTGAADEQYF. The CDR3 region has the DNA TGTGCCAGCTCAACAGGGGCGGCGGACGAGCAGTACTTC.

The V and J genes are TRBV7-3 and TRBJ2-7, with D maybe TRBD2 (5 bases). Germline loops: CDR1 SGHTA, CDR2 FQGTGA. This CDR3 region has 13 residues. Trimming took off 6 bases at V and 6 bases at J, with 15 bases between the two ends. Written as DNA, the CDR3 is TGTGCCAGCAGTCACAGTGGAGGAGGCGAGCAGTACTTC. This codes for CASSHSGGGEQYF.

This chain links TRBV28 with TRBJ1-5; possible D gene TRBD1, 6 bases. Germline lookup yields CDR1 MDHEN and CDR2 SYDVKM. V was cut by 1 base and J by 2 bases, with 15 bases left in between. The CDR3 loop spans 17 amino acids. The CDR3 sequence: CASSLSTGNPRNQPQHF. DNA for the CDR3: TGTGCCAGCAGTTTATCCACAGGGAACCCCCGCAATCAGCCCCAGCATTTT.

The chain combines TRBV10-3 with TRBJ2-7; D may be TRBD1 or TRBD2 (7 bases each). This CDR3 has 15 amino acids. The V end lost 11 bases, the J end lost 0 bases, and 20 bases lay between the germline ends. CDR1 and CDR2 from the germline V gene are ENHRY and SYGVKD. CDR3 bases: TGTGCCTCCGGGGGGATGACAGGGAGCTCCTACGAGCAGTACTTC. It is translated as CASGGMTGSSYEQYF.

The chain is built from TRBV6-5 and TRBJ2-1; 10 positions match TRBD2. Germline assignment: CDR1 MNHEY and CDR2 SVGAGI. The CDR3 totals 15 residues. The trim removed 7 bases at V and 6 bases at J, leaving 9 bases unmatched. CDR3 in DNA: TGTGCCAGCACCCCCAAGGTAGCGGGAGGCAATGAGCAGTTCTTC. It encodes CASTPKVAGGNEQFF.

This clone was recorded only once. The chain joins TRBV6-5 to TRBJ1-6, with unresolved D. The ends were cut back, 2 bases at V and 6 bases at J, with 11 bases in the middle. Germline values: CDR1 MNHEY, CDR2 SVGAGI. The CDR3 totals 15 residues. CDR3 coding DNA: TGTGCCAGCAGTTACGCCTCTAACCCTAATTCACCCCTCCACTTT. It encodes CASSYASNPNSPLHF.

This clone has more than one count but fewer than ten. The gene calls are TRBV5-1 and TRBJ2-7; 9 nucleotides match TRBD1. The CDR3 is 14 amino acids. The germline V gene encodes CDR1 SGHRS and CDR2 YFSETQ. J lost 9 bases, V lost 4 bases, and 11 bases had no gene match. The CDR3 loop is CASSRDRDRVRQYF. As DNA, the CDR3 is TGCGCCAGCAGCAGGGACCGGGACAGGGTAAGGCAGTACTTC.

J is TRBJ1-2 and V is TRBV6-1; D possibly corresponds to TRBD1 (5 bases). V lost 2 bases, J lost 5 bases, and 15 bases lay in between. Germline loops: CDR1 MNHNS, CDR2 SASEGT. This CDR3 is 15 amino acids long. CDR3 sequence (DNA): TGTGCCAGCAGTGAAAGGGGTTTGAGTCGGTATGGCTACACCTTC. It translates to CASSERGLSRYGYTF.